Listed here are 30 T cell receptor beta chains from one sample, sequenced in a study of blood T cell repertoires in COVID-19. Profiled with immunoSEQ multiplex PCR; TCRdb holds only in-frame clones, not every one. Among around 41,000 clones, roughly 87% were seen once, and the ten largest hold about a tenth. Material for sequencing was peripheral blood. The receptors were gathered from a woman older than 75 with active COVID-19.

This chain connects TRBV9 to TRBJ2-6, with D maybe TRBD1 (6 bases). Trimming took off 3 bases at V and 0 bases at J, with 7 bases between the two ends. The CDR3 covers 15 residues. The germline V gene has CDR1 SGDLS and CDR2 YYNGEE. CDR3 protein: CASSAQGSGANVLTF. The CDR3 DNA follows: TGTGCCAGCAGCGCACAGGGCTCTGGGGCCAACGTCCTGACTTTC. The variable domain in full, with the rest retrieved from reference TRBV9 and TRBJ2-6, is DSGVTQTPKHLITATGQRVTLRCSPRSGDLSVYWYQQSLDQGLQFLIQYYNGEERAKGNILERFSAQQFPDLHSELNLSSLELGDSALYFCASSAQGSGANVLTFGAGSRLTVL.

This clone is a singleton in its sample. V usage is TRBV19 and J usage is TRBJ1-1, with 8 bases that match TRBD1. Looked up from germline, CDR1 is LNHDA and CDR2 is SQIVND (reference sequence). Trimming took 3 bases from V and 2 from J; bases not matched to a gene: 11. This CDR3 contains 17 residues. The CDR3 region has the DNA TGTGCCAGTAGTATGCTCAGGGGGCGTGGAGGAAACACTGAAGCTTTCTTT. It specifies CASSMLRGRGGNTEAFF.

The chain carries TRBV7-9 and TRBJ1-1, with a weak D call TRBD1 (5 bases). The CDR3 sequence is 13 residues long. Trimming removed 10 bases from V and 1 base from J, with 13 bases in between. The V gene's germline CDR1 is SEHNR and CDR2 FQNEAQ (reference sequence). The CDR3 spells CATTGTSNTEAFF. The CDR3 nucleotides are TGTGCCACTACCGGGACTTCGAACACTGAAGCTTTCTTT.

The table lists this clone with a few counts. The J gene is TRBJ2-7, the V gene TRBV28, with D unresolved. CDR1 and CDR2 from the germline V gene are MDHEN and SYDVKM. Trimming pared 8 bases from V and 4 bases from J, leaving 9 bases between. CDR3 size: 11 residues. DNA of the CDR3: TGTGCCAGCGGCAGGTGGTACGAGCAGTACTTC. Translated: CASGRWYEQYF.

V and J are TRBV2 and TRBJ2-2, with D perhaps TRBD2 (6 bases). The CDR3 length is 16 residues. Trimming left V 5 bases short and J 2 bases short, with 15 bases between. Looked up from germline, CDR1 is SNHLY and CDR2 is FYNNEI. The CDR3 here is CASSPTSNPNTGELFF. CDR3 nucleotides: TGTGCCAGCAGTCCTACTAGCAATCCAAACACCGGGGAGCTGTTTTTT.

This chain links TRBV7-2 with TRBJ1-2, with 7 bases that match TRBD1. CDR1 SGHTA and CDR2 FQGNSA come from the germline V gene. The V segment lost 0 bases and the J segment 4 bases; nucleotides outside the gene matches: 8. CDR3 size: 16 residues. The CDR3 spells CASSLALRRGPYGYTF. CDR3 nucleotides: TGTGCCAGCAGCTTAGCGTTAAGGAGGGGGCCCTATGGCTACACCTTC.

The chain employs TRBV4-3 and TRBJ1-5; D might be TRBD1 (5 bases). This CDR3 has 15 amino acids. V shed 0 bases and J shed 5 bases, with 11 bases lying between them. Germline V lookup: CDR1 LGHNA, CDR2 YSLEER. CDR3 amino acids: CASSQDFGGDQPQHF. CDR3 bases: TGCGCCAGCAGCCAAGATTTCGGGGGAGATCAGCCCCAGCATTTT.

V usage is TRBV6-5 and J usage is TRBJ2-2; 7 positions match TRBD2. In germline, CDR1 is MNHEY, CDR2 SVGAGI. The V segment lost 0 bases and the J segment 5 bases; nucleotides outside the gene matches: 0. This CDR3 contains 14 residues. CDR3 DNA sequence: TGTGCCAGCAGTTACTCCGGGGGGACCGGGGAGCTGTTTTTT. Translating it yields CASSYSGGTGELFF.

This sequence joins TRBV7-9 and TRBJ1-2; the match to TRBD1 covers 7 bases. Germline CDR1 is SEHNR and CDR2 is FQNEAQ (reference sequence). The CDR3 loop spans 17 amino acids. V lost 5 bases and J lost 7; bases outside the gene matches: 19. The chain's CDR3 is CASSPWTGTDTPIGYTF. As DNA, the CDR3 is TGTGCCAGCAGCCCCTGGACAGGAACCGATACCCCCATTGGCTACACCTTC.

The chain combines TRBV7-2 with TRBJ2-1, with TRBD2 as a possible D gene (5 bases). CDR3 length: 14 residues. V was shortened by 4 bases and J by 4 bases, with 11 bases between the two germline ends. Germline V gives CDR1 SGHTA, CDR2 FQGNSA. For the CDR3, the DNA is TGTGCCAGCAGCTCCCCGGGGAAGTACAATGAGCAGTTCTTC. Its protein is CASSSPGKYNEQFF.

J is TRBJ2-3 and V is TRBV5-4; TRBD2 aligns across 15 bases. Unmatched junction bases numbered 6, after V lost 3 bases and J lost 1 base. This CDR3 is built from 18 residues. The germline gives CDR1 SGHNT, CDR2 YYREEE (reference sequence). The CDR3 sequence: CASSSGLAGGQGTDTQYF. The CDR3 DNA sequence: TGTGCCAGCAGCTCGGGACTAGCGGGGGGACAAGGCACAGATACGCAGTATTTT.

The V gene is TRBV9, the J gene TRBJ2-7, with TRBD2 identical over 12 bases. This CDR3 is built from 14 residues. Germline V CDR1 and CDR2: SGDLS, YYNGEE. Trimming removed 3 bases from V and 6 bases from J; junction bases left unmatched: 4. This CDR3 is CASSASGGAGEQYF. CDR3 nucleotides: TGTGCCAGCAGCGCTAGCGGGGGGGCAGGCGAGCAGTACTTC.

The chain carries TRBV28 and TRBJ1-2, with TRBD1 identical over 9 bases. Germline V gene data show CDR1 as MDHEN and CDR2 as SYDVKM. With V trimmed by 7 bases and J by 6 bases, 15 bases remained unmatched. The CDR3 spans 16 residues. The CDR3 sequence is CASNLQGAISNHGYTF. CDR3 DNA sequence: TGTGCCAGCAATCTACAGGGGGCGATTTCCAATCATGGCTACACCTTC.

The chain links TRBV2 to TRBJ2-7; TRBD1 matches at 10 bases. The V and J ends lost 6 bases and 5 bases, in that order; junction bases with no gene match: 7. This CDR3 is 14 amino acids long. Germline V lookup: CDR1 SNHLY, CDR2 FYNNEI. The CDR3 sequence is CASSSGTGVHEQYF. CDR3 sequence (DNA): TGTGCCAGCAGCTCCGGGACAGGGGTCCACGAGCAGTACTTC.

A note on this clone: Relative to the germline gene, one junction end is altered; a read error may explain this. The rearrangement uses TRBV7-9 and TRBJ2-3; 10 bases align to TRBD2. CDR3 size: 19 residues. Germline-derived CDR1 and CDR2 are SEHNR and FQNEAQ (reference sequence). The CDR3 sequence: CASSPRASGGVGIRDPQYF. The DNA for the CDR3 is TGTGCCAGCAGCCCCCGGGCTAGCGGGGGTGTCGGTATCCGAGATCCGCAGTATTTT.

This clone was seen a single time. This chain connects TRBV18 to TRBJ1-1; D gene ambiguous. From germline, CDR1 is KGHSH and CDR2 LQKENI. V gave up 3 bases and J gave up 1 base, with 9 bases separating them. The CDR3 sequence is 14 residues long. CDR3 nucleotide sequence: TGTGCCAGCTCACCTCCGCCCGGGAACACTGAAGCTTTCTTT. Its protein product is CASSPPPGNTEAFF.

The CDR3: CAWSRLNSNQPQHF. The CDR3 DNA reads as TGTGCCTGGAGCCGACTGAATAGCAATCAGCCCCAGCATTTT. This sequence joins TRBV30 and TRBJ1-5, with no clear D. The V end was cut by 3 bases, the J end by 0 bases, with 9 bases between. CDR1 and CDR2 from the germline V gene are GTSNPN and SVGIG (reference sequence). CDR3 length: 14 residues. The whole variable domain, remainder taken from reference TRBV30 and TRBJ1-5, is SQTIHQWPATLVQPVGSPLSLECTVEGTSNPNLYWYRQAAGRGLQLLFYSVGIGQISSEVPQNLSASRPQDRQFILSSKKLLLSDSGFYLCAWSRLNSNQPQHFGDGTRLSIL.

V gene TRBV6-5 combines with J gene TRBJ1-1, with D unresolved. CDR3 length: 15 residues. The germline V gene has CDR1 MNHEY and CDR2 SVGAGI. V lost 6 bases, J lost 3 bases, and 17 bases lay in between. CDR3 in amino acids: CASSPMNLLDTEAFF. The CDR3 bases are TGTGCCAGCAGCCCAATGAACCTACTAGACACTGAAGCTTTCTTT.

In this sample, this clone turned up a few times. The chain couples TRBV6-5 to TRBJ1-4, with D possibly matching TRBD1 (5 bases). CDR1 and CDR2 (germline): MNHEY, SVGAGI. Trimming left V 5 bases short and J 13 bases short, with 17 bases between. CDR3 length: 13 residues. The CDR3 coding sequence is TGTGCCAGCAGTCCGTTAGGGGTGAGGAGACTGTTTTTT. It codes for CASSPLGVRRLFF.

This clone showed up just a few times. The chain couples TRBV30 to TRBJ1-5, with D possibly TRBD1 on 6 matching bases. The CDR3 runs 14 residues. With 3 bases removed from V and 3 bases from J, the gap between germline ends came to 12 bases. Germline values: CDR1 GTSNPN, CDR2 SVGIG (reference sequence). The CDR3 nucleotides read TGTGCCTGGAGGCTCGGGGGGGCCAATCAGCCCCAGCATTTT. This translates into CAWRLGGANQPQHF.

V gene TRBV6-5 combines with J gene TRBJ2-5; D possibly corresponds to TRBD2 (6 bases). CDR1 and CDR2 (germline): MNHEY, SVGAGI. The CDR3 runs to 14 residues. Trimming stripped 6 bases from V and 6 bases from J, with 17 bases between. The CDR3 loop is CASRPAPAGQTQYF. The CDR3 DNA is TGTGCCAGCAGACCGGCCCCGGCGGGACAGACCCAGTACTTC.

This rearrangement joins TRBV5-8 to TRBJ2-7; D not resolved. This CDR3 comprises 12 residues. From germline, CDR1 is SGHTS and CDR2 YDEGEE. V was clipped by 1 base and J by 12 bases, with 14 bases between them. CDR3 amino acids: CASSLRPTEVYF. As DNA, the CDR3 is TGTGCCAGCAGCTTGCGGCCGACTGAGGTGTACTTC.

J is TRBJ1-1 and V is TRBV11-2, with D possibly being TRBD1 (6 bases). Germline V gene lookup returns CDR1 SGHAT and CDR2 FQNNGV. The V and J ends lost 2 bases and 4 bases respectively, with 20 bases between them. The CDR3 runs to 17 residues. DNA for the CDR3: TGTGCCAGCAGCTTATCGGCTATAGGGGGTTTCGGCACTGAAGCTTTCTTT. Its protein is CASSLSAIGGFGTEAFF.

This clone was detected only a few times. V and J are TRBV25-1 and TRBJ1-5, with 7 bases aligning to TRBD1. With V trimmed by 5 bases and J by 6 bases, 19 bases remained unmatched. This CDR3 has 18 residues. Looked up from germline, CDR1 is MGHDK and CDR2 is SYGVNS. CDR3 residues: CASSPSWGSTGLGQPQHF. The DNA of the CDR3 is TGTGCCAGCAGTCCCTCGTGGGGCTCGACAGGGTTAGGTCAGCCCCAGCATTTT.

This chain links TRBV29-1 with TRBJ1-1; 7 bases align to TRBD1. The ends lost 6 bases at V and 1 base at J; junction bases unmatched: 2. CDR3 length: 12 residues. Germline V CDR1 and CDR2: SQVTM, ANQGSEA. The DNA for the CDR3 is TGCAGCGTGAGGGACAGGAACACTGAAGCTTTCTTT. It codes for CSVRDRNTEAFF.

The V and J genes are TRBV18 and TRBJ2-3; 10 bases agree with TRBD2. V lost 6 bases and J lost 6; bases outside the gene matches: 6. CDR3 length: 14 residues. Germline loops: CDR1 KGHSH, CDR2 LQKENI. The CDR3 bases are TGTGCCAGCTCGCTGCTAGCGGGGGAGGATACGCAGTATTTT. It specifies CASSLLAGEDTQYF.

The rearrangement links TRBV3-1 (or the pseudogene TRBV3-2) to TRBJ1-6; D not resolved. From germline, CDR1 is LGHDT and CDR2 YNNKEL (reference sequence). The CDR3 has 14 residues. The V end was cut by 6 bases, the J end by 9 bases, with 15 bases between. The DNA for the CDR3 is TGTGCCAGCAGTAGCGCCCGATACAGTTCACCCCTCCACTTT. Translating it yields CASSSARYSSPLHF.

The chain recombines TRBV5-1 with TRBJ1-5; D is ambiguous. V lost 0 bases to trimming and J lost 2 bases, with 6 bases between them. Germline CDR1 SGHRS, CDR2 YFSETQ. The CDR3 is made up of 14 amino acids. DNA of the CDR3: TGCGCCAGCAGCTTGGCTGGGCGCAATCAGCCCCAGCATTTT. This translates into CASSLAGRNQPQHF. Filled out from reference TRBV5-1 and TRBJ1-5, the complete variable domain reads KAGVTQTPRYLIKTRGQQVTLSCSPISGHRSVSWYQQTPGQGLQFLFEYFSETQRNKGNFPGRFSGRQFSNSRSEMNVSTLELGDSALYLCASSLAGRNQPQHFGDGTRLSIL.

The gene calls are TRBV29-1 and TRBJ2-1, with 8 bases that match TRBD2. The germline gives CDR1 SQVTM, CDR2 ANQGSEA. V lost 4 bases to trimming and J lost 0 bases; unmatched junction nucleotides: 11. This CDR3 comprises 17 residues. CDR3 sequence: CSVGRAGGKSSYNEQFF. The CDR3 region has the DNA TGCAGCGTTGGTCGGGCGGGGGGTAAGAGCTCCTACAATGAGCAGTTCTTC.

The rearrangement joins TRBV4-1 to TRBJ1-1, with a weak D call TRBD1 (6 bases). V was cut by 0 bases and J by 3 bases, with 11 bases left in between. Germline-derived CDR1 and CDR2 are MGHRA and YSYEKL. The CDR3 has 15 residues. In DNA form, the CDR3 reads TGCGCCAGCAGCCAAGATCTCCAGGGGTACACTGAAGCTTTCTTT. Translated, it gives CASSQDLQGYTEAFF.